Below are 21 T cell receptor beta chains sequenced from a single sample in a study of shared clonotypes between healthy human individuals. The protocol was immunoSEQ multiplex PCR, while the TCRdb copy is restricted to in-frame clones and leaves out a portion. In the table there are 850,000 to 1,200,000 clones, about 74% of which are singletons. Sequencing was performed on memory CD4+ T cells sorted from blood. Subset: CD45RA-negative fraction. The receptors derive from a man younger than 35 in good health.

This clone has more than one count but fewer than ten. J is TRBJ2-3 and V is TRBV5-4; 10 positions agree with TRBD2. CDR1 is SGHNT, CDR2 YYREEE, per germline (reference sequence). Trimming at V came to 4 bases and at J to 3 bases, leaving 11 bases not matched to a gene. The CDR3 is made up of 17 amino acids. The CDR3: CASSVGSSGSRTDTQYF. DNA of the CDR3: TGTGCCAGCAGCGTTGGATCTAGCGGGAGTCGGACAGATACGCAGTATTTT.

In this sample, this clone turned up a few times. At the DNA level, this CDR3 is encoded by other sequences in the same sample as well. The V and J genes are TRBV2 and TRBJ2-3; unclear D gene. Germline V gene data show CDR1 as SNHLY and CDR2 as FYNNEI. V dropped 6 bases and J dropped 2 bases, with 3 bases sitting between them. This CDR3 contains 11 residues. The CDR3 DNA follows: TGTGCCAGCAGGTACACAGATACGCAGTATTTT. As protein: CASRYTDTQYF. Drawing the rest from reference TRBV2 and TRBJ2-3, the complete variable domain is EPEVTQTPSHQVTQMGQEVILRCVPISNHLYFYWYRQILGQKVEFLVSFYNNEISEKSEIFDDQFSVERPDGSNFTLKIRSTKLEDSAMYFCASRYTDTQYFGPGTRLTVL.

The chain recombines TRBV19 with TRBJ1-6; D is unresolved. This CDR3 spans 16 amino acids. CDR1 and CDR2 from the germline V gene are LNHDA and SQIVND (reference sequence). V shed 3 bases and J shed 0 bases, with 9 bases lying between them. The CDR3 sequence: CASSISGNSYNSPLHF. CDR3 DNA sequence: TGTGCCAGTAGTATTTCCGGCAACTCCTATAATTCACCCCTCCACTTT.

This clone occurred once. CDR3 in DNA: TGTGCCAGCAGCTTACTCCCCGAGAACACTGAAGCTTTCTTT. Protein: CASSLLPENTEAFF. The chain links TRBV7-6 to TRBJ1-1; unclear D gene. Germline CDR1 SGHVS, CDR2 FNYEAQ. The CDR3 has 14 amino acids. V shed 2 bases and J shed 1 base, with 8 bases lying between them. Supplemented by reference TRBV7-6 and TRBJ1-1, the full variable domain reads GAGVSQSPRYKVTKRGQDVALRCDPISGHVSLYWYRQALGQGPEFLTYFNYEAQQDKSGLPNDRFSAERPEGSISTLTIQRTEQRDSAMYRCASSLLPENTEAFFGQGTRLTVV.

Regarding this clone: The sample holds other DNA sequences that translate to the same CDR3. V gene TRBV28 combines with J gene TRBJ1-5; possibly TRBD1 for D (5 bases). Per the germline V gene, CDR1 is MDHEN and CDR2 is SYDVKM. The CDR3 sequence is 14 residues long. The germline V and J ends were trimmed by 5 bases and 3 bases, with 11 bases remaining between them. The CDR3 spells CASSRDGTNQPQHF. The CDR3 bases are TGTGCCAGCAGTCGGGACGGCACCAATCAGCCCCAGCATTTT. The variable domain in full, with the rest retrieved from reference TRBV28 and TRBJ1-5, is DVKVTQSSRYLVKRTGEKVFLECVQDMDHENMFWYRQDPGLGLRLIYFSYDVKMKEKGDIPEGYSVSREKKERFSLILESASTNQTSMYLCASSRDGTNQPQHFGDGTRLSIL.

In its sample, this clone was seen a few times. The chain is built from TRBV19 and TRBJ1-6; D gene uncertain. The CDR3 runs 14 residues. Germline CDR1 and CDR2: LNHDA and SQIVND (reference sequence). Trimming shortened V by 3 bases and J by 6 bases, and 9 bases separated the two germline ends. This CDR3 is CASSIDRFNSPLHF. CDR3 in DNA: TGTGCCAGTAGTATTGACCGGTTTAATTCACCCCTCCACTTT.

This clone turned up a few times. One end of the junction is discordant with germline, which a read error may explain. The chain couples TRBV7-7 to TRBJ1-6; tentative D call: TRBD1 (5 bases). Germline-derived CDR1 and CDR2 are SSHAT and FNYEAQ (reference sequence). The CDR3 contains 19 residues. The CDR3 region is CASSPTRTSASSYNSPLHF. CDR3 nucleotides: TGTGCTAGCAGTCCGACCCGGACAAGTGCGAGCTCCTATAATTCACCCCTCCACTTT.

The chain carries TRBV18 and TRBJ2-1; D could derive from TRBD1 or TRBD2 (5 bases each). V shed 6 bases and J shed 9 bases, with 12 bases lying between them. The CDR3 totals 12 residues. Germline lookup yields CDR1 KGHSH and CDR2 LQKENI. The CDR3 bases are TGTGCCAGCTCCTCCACTAGGGGTGAGCAGTTCTTC. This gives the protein CASSSTRGEQFF.

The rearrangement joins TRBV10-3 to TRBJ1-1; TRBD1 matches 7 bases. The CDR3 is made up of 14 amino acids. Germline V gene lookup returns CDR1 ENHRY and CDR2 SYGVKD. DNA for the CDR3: TGTGCTACCATCAGGGGGACAGAGAACACTGAAGCTTTCTTT. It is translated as CATIRGTENTEAFF.

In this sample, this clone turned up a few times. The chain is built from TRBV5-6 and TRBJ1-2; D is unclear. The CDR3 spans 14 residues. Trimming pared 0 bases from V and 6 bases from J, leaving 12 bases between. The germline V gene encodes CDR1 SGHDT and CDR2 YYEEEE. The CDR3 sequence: CASSLVLGKDGYTF. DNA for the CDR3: TGTGCCAGCAGCTTGGTTTTAGGGAAGGATGGCTACACCTTC.

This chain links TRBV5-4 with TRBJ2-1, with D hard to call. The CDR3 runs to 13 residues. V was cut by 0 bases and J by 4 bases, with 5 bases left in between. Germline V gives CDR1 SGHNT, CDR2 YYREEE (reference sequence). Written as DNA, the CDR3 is TGTGCCAGCAGCTTGGACAATTACAATGAGCAGTTCTTC. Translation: CASSLDNYNEQFF.

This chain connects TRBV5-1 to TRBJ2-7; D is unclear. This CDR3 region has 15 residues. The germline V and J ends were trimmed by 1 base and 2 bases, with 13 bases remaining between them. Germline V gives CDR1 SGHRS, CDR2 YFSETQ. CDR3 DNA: TGCGCCAGCAGCTTGCTGCAGTCTGGGCCCTACGAGCAGTACTTC. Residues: CASSLLQSGPYEQYF. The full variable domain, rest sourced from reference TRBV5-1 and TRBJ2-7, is KAGVTQTPRYLIKTRGQQVTLSCSPISGHRSVSWYQQTPGQGLQFLFEYFSETQRNKGNFPGRFSGRQFSNSRSEMNVSTLELGDSALYLCASSLLQSGPYEQYFGPGTRLTVT.

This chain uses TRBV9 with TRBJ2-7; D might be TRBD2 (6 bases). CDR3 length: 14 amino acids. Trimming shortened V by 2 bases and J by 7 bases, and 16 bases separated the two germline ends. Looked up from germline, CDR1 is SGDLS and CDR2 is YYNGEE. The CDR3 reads CASSVSSTGREQYF. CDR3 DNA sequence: TGTGCCAGCAGCGTGTCATCGACTGGGAGGGAGCAGTACTTC.

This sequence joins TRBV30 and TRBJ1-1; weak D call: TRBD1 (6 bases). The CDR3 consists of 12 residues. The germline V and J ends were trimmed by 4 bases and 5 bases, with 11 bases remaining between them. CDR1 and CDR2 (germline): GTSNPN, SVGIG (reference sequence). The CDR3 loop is CAWTRGLTEAFF. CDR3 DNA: TGTGCCTGGACCAGGGGATTGACTGAAGCTTTCTTT.

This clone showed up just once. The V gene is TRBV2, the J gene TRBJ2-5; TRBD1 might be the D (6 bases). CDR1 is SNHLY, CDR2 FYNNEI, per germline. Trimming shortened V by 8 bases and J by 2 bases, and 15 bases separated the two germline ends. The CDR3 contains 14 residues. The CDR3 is CASARTGFQETQYF. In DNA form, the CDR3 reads TGTGCCAGCGCTAGAACAGGGTTTCAAGAGACCCAGTACTTC.

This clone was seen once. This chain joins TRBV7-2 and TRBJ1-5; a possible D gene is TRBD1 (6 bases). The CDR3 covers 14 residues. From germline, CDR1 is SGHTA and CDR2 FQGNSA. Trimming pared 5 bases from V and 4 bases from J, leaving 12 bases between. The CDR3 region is CASSPVGGNQPQHF. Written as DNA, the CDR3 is TGTGCCAGCAGCCCCGTAGGGGGGAATCAGCCCCAGCATTTT.

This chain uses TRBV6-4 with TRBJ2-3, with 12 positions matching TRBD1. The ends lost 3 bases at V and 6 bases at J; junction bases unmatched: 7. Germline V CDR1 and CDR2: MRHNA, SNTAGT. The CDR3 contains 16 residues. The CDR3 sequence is CASSEGTGGAMDTQYF. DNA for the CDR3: TGTGCCAGCAGTGAGGGGACAGGGGGCGCAATGGATACGCAGTATTTT.

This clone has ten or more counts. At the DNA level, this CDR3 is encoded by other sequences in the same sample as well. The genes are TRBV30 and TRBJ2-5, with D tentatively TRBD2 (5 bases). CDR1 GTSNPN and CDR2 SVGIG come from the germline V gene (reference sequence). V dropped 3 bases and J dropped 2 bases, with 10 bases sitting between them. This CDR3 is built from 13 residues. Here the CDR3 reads CAWSSGLQETQYF. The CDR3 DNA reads TGTGCCTGGAGCAGCGGATTACAAGAGACCCAGTACTTC. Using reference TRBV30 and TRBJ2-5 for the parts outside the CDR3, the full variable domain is SQTIHQWPATLVQPVGSPLSLECTVEGTSNPNLYWYRQAAGRGLQLLFYSVGIGQISSEVPQNLSASRPQDRQFILSSKKLLLSDSGFYLCAWSSGLQETQYFGPGTRLLVL.

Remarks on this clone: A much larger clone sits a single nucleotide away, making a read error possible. CDR3 in DNA: TGTGCCAGCAGCTTGGACAGAAAAGAGACCCAGTACTTC. Its translation is CASSLDRKETQYF. This chain joins TRBV7-8 and TRBJ2-5, with D possibly being TRBD1 (6 bases). V lost 3 bases and J 3 bases, leaving 8 bases between the germline ends. The CDR3 runs to 13 residues. Per the germline V gene, CDR1 is SGHVS and CDR2 is FQNEAQ.

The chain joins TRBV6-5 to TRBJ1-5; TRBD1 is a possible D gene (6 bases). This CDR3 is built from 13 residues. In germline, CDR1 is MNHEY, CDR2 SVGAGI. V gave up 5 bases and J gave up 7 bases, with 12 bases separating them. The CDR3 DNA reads TGTGCCAGCAGTCCGTACACAGGGCAGCCCCAGCATTTT. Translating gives CASSPYTGQPQHF.

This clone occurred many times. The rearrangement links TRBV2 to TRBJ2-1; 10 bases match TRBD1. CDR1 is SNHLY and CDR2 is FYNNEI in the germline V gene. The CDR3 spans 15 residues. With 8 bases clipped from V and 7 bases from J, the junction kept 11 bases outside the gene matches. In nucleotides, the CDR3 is TGTGCCAGCGCTGCCGGGACAGGGGTTGGAAATGAGCAGTTCTTC. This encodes CASAAGTGVGNEQFF.